This TCR beta chain was captured by sequencing in a study of blood T cell repertoires in COVID-19. Study information: COVID-19 samples collected from the United States, Italy and Spain covered acute and convalescent phases. The cDNA or gDNA used as material had been derived from T cells, B-cell-depleted T cells, or PBMCs.

Deletions cut 0 bases from V and 5 bases from J, with 7 bases between. This CDR3 spans 13 amino acids. Germline CDR1 and CDR2: MNHEY and SMNVEV (reference sequence). Methods used by the authors: Amplification of reference gene primers was used by the study to estimate nucleated cell counts. Profiling relied on immunoSEQ multiplex PCR, and the TCRdb table lists in-frame clones only, not all of them. Clone size and V and J calls were adopted from that table, with D and trimming inferred from the DNA. Here the sample spans some 240,000 clones, under 90% being singletons. The receptor's source is a man in his sixties who had recovered from COVID-19. The chain carries TRBV27 and TRBJ1-1; D possibly corresponds to TRBD1 (5 bases). Sequenced sample: peripheral blood. The CDR3 nucleotides are TGTGCCAGCAGTTTATCAGGGGATACTGAAGCTTTCTTT. The encoded protein is CASSLSGDTEAFF.